This record covers a single T cell receptor (beta chain). Its antigen has not been determined. Base qualities are not at hand, and no much larger clone is one base apart. Whole blood was collected in K2EDTA tubes by collaborating institutions according to the institutions' own protocols. For TCRbeta analysis, collaborators shipped samples in one of three forms: frozen whole blood, isolated PBMCs, or DNA extracted from either of those sample types. These data originate in a study of blood T cell repertoires in COVID-19 (dated by TCRdb to about 2020). Describing the broader study: Collaborator samples came from the United States, Italy and Spain and covered acute and convalescent phases of COVID-19. A de-identified subject ID, COVID-19 status, age in years and sex were almost always included in the sample metadata. The material from the prospective study consisted of cDNA or gDNA derived from T cells, B-cell-depleted T cells, or PBMCs. A freely available public database, intended as a resource for researchers studying the immune response to SARS-CoV-2, is where the repertoires were released. Deeply sampled blood TCRbeta repertoires from subjects exposed to, actively infected with, or recovered from COVID-19 were included in the dataset. The samples were drawn from the first 160 participants of the ongoing ImmuneRACE study and from about 1,200 subjects provided by 6 global collaborators. Where available, HLA class I and class II types were obtained from metadata supplied by the sample provider rather than from assay-based typing. Summary of the overall study and its limitations: The amount of clinical and demographic metadata varied by source and participant and was provided uncurated.

TCRbeta CDR3 regions were amplified from genomic DNA using the immunoSEQ Assay, a bias-controlled multiplex PCR. The authors processed their data as follows. The number of nucleated cells in each sample was estimated by amplification of reference gene primers within the assay. To quantify the absolute abundance of each unique TCRbeta CDR3 rearrangement, sequence reads were collapsed and filtered. For each sample, productive Simpson clonality was calculated as the square root of Simpson's diversity index over productive rearrangements. What TCRdb holds here is the immuneACCESS table cut down to in-frame rearrangements. Part of the clones is not present; checked against another copy, under half of the missing clones reflect an unresolved V gene, and the others are unexplained. V, J and clone size are those of that table, while D and trimming were read from the DNA. The table for this sample lists around 370,000 clones; around 91% of them were counted only once. Around 7% of the sample is taken by the ten largest.

The sequencing sample was made of peripheral blood. The TCR was taken from a man aged 18 to 35 with active or convalescent COVID-19.

The nucleotide sequence reads as follows: TGTGCCAGCAGTGAACCAATTGGGACAGGGAGCTCCTACGAGCAGTACTTC. This translates into CASSEPIGTGSSYEQYF. The rearrangement joined TRBV6-1 to TRBJ2-7, with TRBD1 identical over 9 junction bases. Per the germline V gene, MNHNS is the CDR1 and SASEGT is the CDR2. The junction shows trimming of 2 bases on V and 0 bases on J, and the gene matches do not reach 8 bases of it. The CDR3 sequence holds 17 residues, the cysteine and phenylalanine included. The CDR3 DNA has 51 bases and is translated from base 1.